These T cell receptor beta chains were read from a single sample in a study of PD-L1 blockade in urothelial cancer. Assay: immunoSEQ multiplex PCR; the TCRdb copy retains only in-frame clones and omits some. This table holds approximately 50,000 clones, approximately 84% found once. Source: PBMCs, taken around atezolizumab (anti-PD-L1) treatment. All receptors derive from a man aged 50 to 60 with urothelial cancer. Each CDR3 is given with its conserved first and last residue. The D gene is left open where the match is weak. Not every row has a clone size; where given, it reads once, few, many or a size class.

- 14 TRBJ1-1 - TRBV5-1 TGCGCCAGCAGCTTGGGATGGGGGCAGCTAACAGCTTTCTTT CASSLGWGQLTAFF
- 15 TRBJ2-4 - TRBV10-1 TGCGCCAGCAGTGAGTCGAGAGAGAGCAAAAACATTCAGTACTTC CASSESRESKNIQYF
- 15 TRBJ2-1 - TRBV5-6 TGTGCCAGCAGCTTGAGGGGGTGGGGGTACTTTGAGCAGTTCTTC CASSLRGWGYFEQFF
- 13 TRBJ1-6 - TRBV19 TGTGCCAGTAGTATAGACAGAAATTCACCCCTCCACTTT CASSIDRNSPLHF
- 18 TRBJ2-7 - TRBV19 TGTGCCAGTAGTATAAAACCCCCCGGGCAGGGCTACTCCTACGAGCAGTACTTC CASSIKPPGQGYSYEQYF
TRBD1 14 TRBJ2-7 - TRBV25-1 TGTGCCAGCGGGGACAGGTCCAGGCCTCTCGAGCAGTACTTC CASGDRSRPLEQYF
- 17 TRBJ2-5 - TRBV14 TGTGCCAGCAGCCAAGAGGGAATCTGGCAGGGTCAAGAGACCCAGTACTTC CASSQEGIWQGQETQYF
- 12 TRBJ1-1 - TRBV5-4 TGTGCCTCTTTGGGAGGGAACACTGAAGCTTTCTTT CASLGGNTEAFF
- 17 TRBJ2-6 - TRBV21-1 TGTGCCAGGTTGGGGACAGGGGGGGCCTCTGGGGCCAACGTCCTGACTTTC CARLGTGGASGANVLTF
- 15 TRBJ2-7 - TRBV4-2 TGTGCCAGCAGCCAAGATAGGCAGGTACCCTACGAGCAGTACTTC CASSQDRQVPYEQYF
TRBD1 14 TRBJ1-2 - TRBV7-8 TGTGCCAGCAGCTTAGCCGGGACAGGGGCCGGCTACACCTTC CASSLAGTGAGYTF
- 13 TRBJ2-5 - TRBV9 TGTGCCAGCAGCGTAGCTACCAGGGAGACCCAGTACTTC CASSVATRETQYF
- 14 TRBJ2-7 - TRBV5-1 TGCGCCAGCAGCGACCTAGTCGGGACCTACGAGCAGTACTTC CASSDLVGTYEQYF
TRBD2 15 TRBJ2-7 - TRBV19 TGTGCCAGTAGGACGGGACTAGGCTACTCCTACGAGCAGTACTTC CASRTGLGYSYEQYF
TRBD1 18 TRBJ1-5 - TRBV9 TGTGCCAGCAGCGTAGGCCCAGGGGGCGGACAATGGGATCAGCCCCAGCATTTT CASSVGPGGGQWDQPQHF
TRBD1 14 TRBJ2-4 - TRBV19 TGTGCCAGTAGGGACAGGGTTGCCAAAAACATTCAGTACTTC CASRDRVAKNIQYF
TRBD2 16 TRBJ2-1 few TRBV19 TGTGCCAGTAGTTCTTTAGCGGGGGGTATTAGGAATGAGCAGTTCTTC CASSSLAGGIRNEQFF
TRBD1 14 TRBJ2-7 - TRBV27 TGTGCCAGCAGTCGATGGGACAGCGATTACGAGCAGTACTTC CASSRWDSDYEQYF
- 17 TRBJ2-2 - TRBV10-2 TGCGCCAGCAGTGATTTTGTCCGCGGGGCGAACACCGGGGAGCTGTTTTTT CASSDFVRGANTGELFF
TRBD1 15 TRBJ2-3 - TRBV30 TGTGCCTGGAGTGTACAGACAGGGTCCACAGATACGCAGTATTTT CAWSVQTGSTDTQYF
TRBD2 15 TRBJ2-1 - TRBV14 TGTGCCAGCGGGAGGTCAGCGGGGGGAAACAATGAGCAGTTCTTC CASGRSAGGNNEQFF
- 13 TRBJ1-2 - TRBV2 TGTGCCAGCAGTGAAGCTGGAGGGAACGGCTACACCTTC CASSEAGGNGYTF
- 14 TRBJ1-5 - TRBV6-6 TGTGCCAGCAAAGTGGGCAGTCTGTATCAGCCCCAGCATTTT CASKVGSLYQPQHF
- 15 TRBJ2-3 - TRBV28 TGTGCCAGCTTTGAACCAGGGAGGCGCACAGATACGCAGTATTTT CASFEPGRRTDTQYF
- 13 TRBJ2-3 - TRBV4-3 TGCGCCAGCAGCGCTATAAGCACAGATACGCAGTATTTT CASSAISTDTQYF
- 17 TRBJ2-2 - TRBV25-1 TGTGCCAGCAGTGAGGAACAGACAGGTTTCTTCACCGGGGAGCTGTTTTTT CASSEEQTGFFTGELFF
TRBD2 13 TRBJ2-7 - TRBV7-7 TGTGCCAGCAGCATAGCTAGCGGCTACGAGCAGTACTTC CASSIASGYEQYF
TRBD2 15 TRBJ2-7 few TRBV27 TGTGCCAGCAGTTCCCCTCTAGCGGGGATCTACGAGCAGTACTTC CASSSPLAGIYEQYF
TRBD2 14 TRBJ2-5 few TRBV28 TGTGCCACCCAGCCGGGCGGGAGAGAGGAGACCCAGTACTTC CATQPGGREETQYF
- 15 TRBJ1-3 - TRBV29-1 TGCAGCGTTGAAGATAAGGAGGGTCGAGGAAACACCATATATTTT CSVEDKEGRGNTIYF
- 13 TRBJ1-3 - TRBV6-6 TGTGCCAGCACCACGGGCTCTGGAAACACCATATATTTT CASTTGSGNTIYF
TRBD1 15 TRBJ2-2 once TRBV7-3 TGTGCCAGCAGCTTATCCACAGGGGGAACCGGGGAGCTGTTTTTT CASSLSTGGTGELFF
TRBD2 14 TRBJ2-7 - TRBV5-1 TGCGCCAGCAGCACGGGCGGGGGCTCCTACGAGCAGTACTTC CASSTGGGSYEQYF
- 13 TRBJ1-5 - TRBV10-1 TGCGCCAGCAGCCCGGACATTAATCAGCCCCAGCATTTT CASSPDINQPQHF
- 12 TRBJ2-3 - TRBV5-1 TGCGCCAGCAGCCTAACCACAGATACGCAGTATTTT CASSLTTDTQYF
- 16 TRBJ2-2 - TRBV11-2 TGTGCCAGCACCCCAGCACTAGTACCGAACACCGGGGAGCTGTTTTTT CASTPALVPNTGELFF